The rows below give T cell receptor beta chains drawn from one sample of a study of blood T cell repertoires in COVID-19. Some clones are missing from TCRdb's copy, which holds only in-frame ones; the method was immunoSEQ multiplex PCR. Of 540,000 or so clones in the sample, less than 90% were seen once. Material: peripheral blood. The receptors derive from a woman aged 45-65 years with COVID-19, enrolled during active disease. Both conserved end residues are part of each CDR3. The D gene is left open where the match is weak. The size field is filled for only some rows; it gives once, few, many or a size class.

clone size	D gene	V gene	J gene	CDR3 protein	CDR3 DNA
-	TRBD1	TRBV5-1	TRBJ2-3	CASSNGQGRITDTQYF	TGCGCCAGCAGCAACGGACAGGGGCGAATCACAGATACGCAGTATTTT
once	-	TRBV6-5	TRBJ1-1	CASRLPGQNTEAFF	TGTGCCAGCAGGCTTCCGGGACAGAACACTGAAGCTTTCTTT
-	-	TRBV5-4	TRBJ2-5	CASSFGGLGTQYF	TGTGCCAGCAGCTTCGGGGGTTTGGGGACCCAGTACTTC
-	-	TRBV7-3	TRBJ2-3	CASSPPEADTQYF	TGTGCCAGCAGCCCCCCGGAGGCAGATACGCAGTATTTT
-	-	TRBV23-1	TRBJ1-6	CASSQLAYRDTCSYNSPLHF	TGCGCCAGCAGTCAATTGGCCTACCGGGACACTTGCTCCTATAATTCACCCCTCCACTTT
-	-	TRBV9	TRBJ2-2	CASSAHWRPGNTGELFF	TGTGCCAGCAGCGCCCACTGGAGGCCGGGGAACACCGGGGAGCTGTTTTTT
-	TRBD1	TRBV5-6	TRBJ2-5	CASSTGQGYIETQYF	TGTGCCAGCAGCACAGGACAGGGATATATCGAGACCCAGTACTTC
-	TRBD2	TRBV19	TRBJ2-1	CASSLLAGVLHEQFF	TGTGCCAGTAGCCTTCTAGCGGGGGTTCTCCATGAGCAGTTCTTC
-	-	TRBV5-1	TRBJ2-5	CASRGKGHGGVETQYF	TGCGCCAGCAGAGGAAAAGGGCACGGAGGCGTGGAGACCCAGTACTTC
few	-	TRBV12-3/TRBV12-4	TRBJ1-2	CASSFGTGEGYTF	TGTGCCAGCAGCTTCGGGACGGGGGAAGGCTACACCTTC
once	TRBD1	TRBV20-1	TRBJ2-1	CSAQGAYEQFF	TGCAGTGCCCAGGGGGCTTATGAGCAGTTCTTC
-	-	TRBV4-2	TRBJ2-2	CASSQETRLAELFF	TGTGCCAGCAGCCAAGAGACGAGGTTAGCGGAGCTGTTTTTT
once	-	TRBV7-2	TRBJ1-2	CASSLDSRYGYTF	TGTGCCAGCAGCTTAGACAGTCGCTATGGCTACACCTTC
-	TRBD2	TRBV9	TRBJ2-3	CASSHNTREAGYIDTQYF	TGTGCCAGCAGTCACAATACCCGGGAAGCGGGGTATATAGATACGCAGTATTTT
-	-	TRBV19	TRBJ1-1	CASRTVMNTEAFF	TGTGCCAGCCGGACAGTCATGAACACTGAAGCTTTCTTT
-	-	TRBV5-8	TRBJ2-1	CASSRQTYNEQFF	TGTGCCAGCAGCAGACAGACCTACAATGAGCAGTTCTTC
-	-	TRBV7-3	TRBJ2-5	CASSPAGQRETQYF	TGTGCCAGCAGCCCCGCAGGTCAGCGGGAGACCCAGTACTTC
-	TRBD1	TRBV4-1	TRBJ1-2	CASSFRQGRTNYGYTF	TGCGCCAGCAGCTTCCGACAGGGAAGGACTAACTATGGCTACACCTTC
-	-	TRBV30	TRBJ1-4	CAWSSDTSKTETNEKLFF	TGTGCCTGGAGTTCCGATACATCGAAAACAGAGACTAATGAAAAACTGTTTTTT
-	-	TRBV9	TRBJ1-1	CASSVDRDHTEAFF	TGTGCCAGCAGCGTAGACAGGGATCACACTGAAGCTTTCTTT
-	-	TRBV7-2	TRBJ2-1	CASSPRGGAYGEQFF	TGTGCCAGCAGCCCAAGGGGGGGGGCATACGGTGAGCAGTTCTTC
-	-	TRBV2	TRBJ1-4	CASSSIVGEKLFF	TGTGCCAGCAGTAGTATAGTCGGGGAAAAACTGTTTTTT
-	-	TRBV29-1	TRBJ1-1	CSVEFGQEAFF	TGCAGCGTTGAATTCGGACAGGAAGCTTTCTTT
-	TRBD2	TRBV9	TRBJ2-1	CASSSSIGGGGNEQFF	TGTGCCAGCAGCTCCAGTATCGGGGGGGGAGGGAATGAGCAGTTCTTC
-	-	TRBV5-4	TRBJ2-3	CASSLRGAEDTQYF	TGTGCCAGCAGCTTGCGGGGGGCCGAAGATACGCAGTATTTT
few	-	TRBV14	TRBJ1-4	CASSQDPGSRKLFF	TGTGCCAGCAGCCAAGATCCGGGATCGAGGAAACTGTTTTTT
-	-	TRBV12-3/TRBV12-4	TRBJ1-5	CASVADYNQPQHF	TGTGCCAGCGTCGCAGATTACAATCAGCCCCAGCATTTT
few	-	TRBV12-5	TRBJ1-5	CASGQDGLRNQPQHF	TGTGCTAGTGGCCAGGACGGACTGCGGAATCAGCCCCAGCATTTT
-	-	TRBV27	TRBJ1-1	CASSLGAENTEAFF	TGTGCCAGCAGTTTAGGGGCGGAGAACACTGAAGCTTTCTTT
-	-	TRBV4-1	TRBJ1-2	CASSQDKGGQSHGYTF	TGCGCCAGCAGCCAGGATAAAGGAGGACAGTCTCATGGCTACACCTTC
once	-	TRBV19	TRBJ1-2	CATTIVAGNYGYTF	TGTGCCACCACCATTGTGGCAGGTAACTATGGCTACACCTTC
-	TRBD2	TRBV11-2	TRBJ2-7	CASSLVTAGVYYEQYF	TGTGCCAGCAGCTTAGTGACGGCGGGGGTATACTACGAGCAGTACTTC
-	-	TRBV5-6	TRBJ1-1	CASSRSARWRANTEAFF	TGTGCCAGCAGCCGTTCGGCCCGCTGGAGGGCGAACACTGAAGCTTTCTTT
-	-	TRBV5-1	TRBJ1-4	CASSLTGIANEKLFF	TGCGCCAGCAGCTTAACAGGGATAGCTAATGAAAAACTGTTTTTT
-	-	TRBV19	TRBJ1-4	CASSSQAFNEKLFF	TGTGCCAGTAGTTCCCAGGCGTTTAATGAAAAACTGTTTTTT
-	-	TRBV19	TRBJ1-1	CASSIVARGRRTEAFF	TGTGCCAGTAGTATAGTCGCGAGAGGAAGGAGAACTGAAGCTTTCTTT
once	-	TRBV14	TRBJ1-1	CASSQGTGNTEAFF	TGTGCCAGCAGCCAAGGCACGGGGAACACTGAAGCTTTCTTT
-	-	TRBV27	TRBJ2-3	CASKSPEGADTQYF	TGTGCCAGCAAGTCTCCCGAAGGAGCAGATACGCAGTATTTT
-	-	TRBV5-4	TRBJ2-7	CASSLVSGGEQYF	TGTGCCAGCAGCTTGGTCAGCGGTGGCGAGCAGTACTTC
-	-	TRBV9	TRBJ1-1	CASSATGTVTEAFF	TGTGCCAGCAGCGCTACAGGGACCGTGACTGAAGCTTTCTTT
once	TRBD2	TRBV11-2	TRBJ2-7	CASSAGGSFYEQYF	TGTGCCAGCAGCGCCGGGGGGTCCTTCTACGAGCAGTACTTC
-	-	TRBV19	TRBJ1-2	CASSKSTRQYGYTF	TGTGCCAGTAGTAAGTCAACGCGACAGTATGGCTACACCTTC
-	-	TRBV18	TRBJ2-1	CASSQDTNEQFF	TGTGCCAGCTCGCAGGACACCAATGAGCAGTTCTTC
-	-	TRBV19	TRBJ1-3	CASSTRTTLRSGNTIYF	TGTGCCAGTAGTACCAGGACAACTCTACGCTCTGGAAACACCATATATTTT
-	-	TRBV19	TRBJ1-2	CASSIRDIYGYTF	TGTGCCAGTAGTATTAGGGACATCTATGGCTACACCTTC
once	-	TRBV30	TRBJ1-1	CAWGQGLNTEAFF	TGTGCCTGGGGTCAGGGCCTGAACACTGAAGCTTTCTTT
-	-	TRBV5-1	TRBJ1-1	CASSLVGTSKNTEAFF	TGCGCCAGCAGCTTGGTTGGGACATCGAAGAACACTGAAGCTTTCTTT
once	-	TRBV19	TRBJ2-7	CASSIARSSAYEQYF	TGTGCCAGTAGTATAGCCCGGTCCAGCGCCTACGAGCAGTACTTC
-	TRBD2	TRBV28	TRBJ2-1	CASNLGEAGGHYNEQFF	TGTGCCAGCAACCTTGGGGAAGCGGGGGGCCACTACAATGAGCAGTTCTTC
-	-	TRBV2	TRBJ1-2	CASNERGLGYGYTF	TGTGCCAGCAACGAAAGGGGTTTGGGGTATGGCTACACCTTC
-	TRBD1	TRBV7-2	TRBJ2-3	CASSSGTASDTQYF	TGTGCCAGCAGCTCCGGGACAGCCAGCGATACGCAGTATTTT
once	TRBD2	TRBV6-5	TRBJ2-1	CASSYATSANEQFF	TGTGCCAGCAGTTACGCGACTAGCGCGAATGAGCAGTTCTTC
few	-	TRBV5-6	TRBJ1-6	CASSLPPFGNSPLHF	TGTGCCAGCAGCTTACCCCCGTTCGGGAATTCACCCCTCCACTTT
few	-	TRBV30	TRBJ1-1	CAWRNPRRGERAEAFF	TGTGCCTGGAGAAACCCCAGGCGGGGAGAAAGGGCTGAAGCTTTCTTT